Following are 27 T cell receptor beta chains from one sample sequenced in a study of PD-L1 blockade in urothelial cancer. Only in-frame clones appear in the TCRdb table, and some are missing; sequencing was by immunoSEQ multiplex PCR. The sample yields about 50,000 clones, under 85% seen once. The time point here: peripheral blood 6 weeks after treatment start. Sequencing was performed on PBMCs, taken around atezolizumab (anti-PD-L1) treatment. The source is a man aged 45 to 65 with urothelial cancer.

The rearrangement joins TRBV7-9 to TRBJ1-2, with 7 bases identical to TRBD1. Per the germline V gene, CDR1 is SEHNR and CDR2 is FQNEAQ (reference sequence). CDR3 size: 14 residues. The J segment lost 2 bases and the V segment lost 4 bases, leaving 4 bases of the junction unmatched. The CDR3, as DNA: TGTGCCAGCAGCTGGGCAGGGGGGAACTATGGCTACACCTTC. Translation gives CASSWAGGNYGYTF.

The V gene is TRBV5-1, the J gene TRBJ2-1; D gene ambiguous. Germline CDR1 reads SGHRS; CDR2 reads YFSETQ. The CDR3 loop spans 15 amino acids. V shed 1 base and J shed 4 bases, with 12 bases lying between them. CDR3 loop: CASSLNFEVYNEQFF. CDR3 sequence (DNA): TGCGCCAGCAGCTTGAACTTCGAGGTATACAATGAGCAGTTCTTC.

The chain couples TRBV19 to TRBJ2-3; TRBD2 is a possible D gene (5 bases). Looked up from germline, CDR1 is LNHDA and CDR2 is SQIVND (reference sequence). V gave up 7 bases and J gave up 5 bases, with 22 bases separating them. The length of the CDR3 is 16 residues. In DNA, the CDR3 is TGTGCCAGTAAGAGGTCTGGAGCGGCTCTAGGAGATACGCAGTATTTT. Protein sequence: CASKRSGAALGDTQYF. Filled out from reference TRBV19 and TRBJ2-3, the complete variable domain reads DGGITQSPKYLFRKEGQNVTLSCEQNLNHDAMYWYRQDPGQGLRLIYYSQIVNDFQKGDIAEGYSVSREKKESFPLTVTSAQKNPTAFYLCASKRSGAALGDTQYFGPGTRLTVL.

The sample holds one count of this clone. This chain joins TRBV18 and TRBJ2-1, with D possibly TRBD2 on 6 matching bases. The CDR3 loop spans 15 amino acids. The germline V gene encodes CDR1 KGHSH and CDR2 LQKENI. Trimming pared 4 bases from V and 8 bases from J, leaving 18 bases between. The CDR3 bases are TGTGCCAGCTCACTTAGACTAGTCCGTACGGATGAGCAGTTCTTC. It specifies CASSLRLVRTDEQFF.

The chain uses TRBV28 and TRBJ2-7, with D possibly matching TRBD1 (6 bases). CDR3 size: 14 residues. V was cut by 2 bases and J by 1 base, with 9 bases left in between. Germline CDR1 reads MDHEN; CDR2 reads SYDVKM. The CDR3 protein is CASSLGTNSYEQYF. CDR3 nucleotides: TGTGCCAGCAGTTTAGGGACAAATTCCTACGAGCAGTACTTC.

This clone has only one observation. Within the sample, other DNA sequences also encode this same CDR3. The chain uses TRBV7-9 and TRBJ1-1, with D unresolved. This CDR3 region has 11 residues. Germline CDR1 reads SEHNR; CDR2 reads FQNEAQ (reference sequence). Trimming took 5 bases from V and 4 from J, leaving 5 bases between them. This chain's CDR3 is CASSTSTEAFF. CDR3 nucleotide sequence: TGTGCCAGCAGCACAAGCACTGAAGCTTTCTTT. The whole variable domain, remainder taken from reference TRBV7-9 and TRBJ1-1, is DTGVSQNPRHKITKRGQNVTFRCDPISEHNRLYWYRQTLGQGPEFLTYFQNEAQLEKSRLLSDRFSAERPKGSFSTLEIQRTEQGDSAMYLCASSTSTEAFFGQGTRLTVV.

The chain recombines TRBV9 with TRBJ1-6; 7 bases map to TRBD1. Germline V gene lookup returns CDR1 SGDLS and CDR2 YYNGEE. The CDR3 extends over 16 amino acids. After removal of 0 bases from V and 7 bases from J, the junction contained 7 bases not matched to a gene. The chain's CDR3 is CASSVEPTGANSPLHF. CDR3 coding DNA: TGTGCCAGCAGCGTAGAGCCTACAGGGGCGAATTCACCCCTCCACTTT.

The CDR3 coding sequence is TGTGCCAGCAGTGGTCAAGGACTAGCGGGGGGCCCACTACCTAGCACAGATACGCAGTATTTT. This gives the protein CASSGQGLAGGPLPSTDTQYF. The genes are TRBV2 and TRBJ2-3, with TRBD2 identical over 14 bases. The CDR3 has 21 residues. V gave up 4 bases and J gave up 0 bases; unmatched junction bases: 15. Germline V lookup: CDR1 SNHLY, CDR2 FYNNEI.

The chain joins TRBV5-1 to TRBJ1-2; 9 bases line up with TRBD1. Germline-derived CDR1 and CDR2 are SGHRS and YFSETQ. J was trimmed by 4 bases and V by 2 bases; bases with no gene match: 12. This CDR3 is built from 17 residues. The CDR3 DNA reads TGCGCCAGCAGCTTACAGGGGGCTACATCGCTGAGCTATGGCTACACCTTC. Translation gives CASSLQGATSLSYGYTF.

CDR3 protein: CASSASGRGSNEQFF. The CDR3 DNA follows: TGTGCCAGCAGCGCTAGCGGGAGAGGTAGCAATGAGCAGTTCTTC. This chain joins TRBV11-2 and TRBJ2-1; the match to TRBD2 covers 10 bases. The CDR3 has 15 amino acids. Germline assignment: CDR1 SGHAT and CDR2 FQNNGV. Germline trimming cut 5 bases from V and 6 bases from J; bases unmatched to any gene: 7.

The chain's CDR3 is CASSQVDFGDPGELFF. The CDR3 DNA follows: TGTGCCAGCAGCCAAGTAGACTTCGGGGATCCCGGGGAGCTGTTTTTT. J is TRBJ2-2 and V is TRBV14, with a tentative D call TRBD2 (5 bases). The germline CDR1 and CDR2 sequences are SGHDN and FVKESK. CDR3 length: 16 amino acids. V lost 1 base, J lost 6 bases, and 15 bases lay in between.

The chain has TRBV6-1 and TRBJ2-7; D gene uncertain. V lost 0 bases and J 6 bases, leaving 12 bases between the germline ends. Germline V gene lookup returns CDR1 MNHNS and CDR2 SASEGT. The CDR3 length is 14 residues. CDR3 bases: TGTGCCAGCAGTGAAGCAGCGACCCTAGGCGAGCAGTACTTC. This translates into CASSEAATLGEQYF.

This clone came up once. The rearrangement links TRBV25-1 to TRBJ2-7, with 8 bases fitting TRBD2. V lost 5 bases and J lost 3; bases outside the gene matches: 6. In germline, CDR1 is MGHDK, CDR2 SYGVNS. The CDR3 sequence is 14 residues long. In DNA, the CDR3 is TGTGCCAGCAGTCCACTAGCGGCAAACTACGAGCAGTACTTC. Translated: CASSPLAANYEQYF.

V usage is TRBV30 and J usage is TRBJ1-4, with TRBD1 matching over 8 bases. The germline V gene encodes CDR1 GTSNPN and CDR2 SVGIG (reference sequence). CDR3 size: 14 residues. Trimming removed 5 bases from V and 4 bases from J; junction bases left unmatched: 6. CDR3 residues: CAWDWTGSNEKLFF. CDR3 bases: TGTGCCTGGGACTGGACAGGGAGTAATGAAAAACTGTTTTTT.

The chain uses TRBV5-1 and TRBJ2-5, with TRBD2 matching over 7 bases. The CDR3 consists of 16 residues. The germline CDR1 and CDR2 sequences are SGHRS and YFSETQ. V was pared by 10 bases and J by 6 bases, with 21 bases of the junction left unmatched. For the CDR3, the DNA is TGCGCCCACAACCCGAGGACTAGACCGGGTGGGAAGACCCAGTACTTC. Protein product: CAHNPRTRPGGKTQYF.

This chain connects TRBV29-1 to TRBJ1-2; weak D call: TRBD1 (6 bases). Trimming took off 7 bases at V and 4 bases at J, with 19 bases between the two ends. The CDR3 is 14 residues long. Germline V gene data show CDR1 as SQVTM and CDR2 as ANQGSEA. The CDR3 nucleotides are TGCAGCGCTAAGCCAGGGGCTGGGACCTATGGCTACACCTTC. Translated, it gives CSAKPGAGTYGYTF.

Concerning this clone itself: This may be a read error, as it is one base from a much larger clone. Other DNA variants within this sample encode the same CDR3. The CDR3 region has the DNA TGTGCCAGCAGCCTGGGACACGGGGACACTGAAGCCTTCTTT. Amino acids: CASSLGHGDTEAFF. V usage is TRBV5-4 and J usage is TRBJ1-1, with a tentative D call TRBD1 (6 bases). CDR3 size: 14 residues. CDR1 is SGHNT and CDR2 is YYREEE in the germline V gene (reference sequence).

The table lists this clone with a few counts. DNA of the CDR3: TGCGCCAGCTCCCGTACCGGGACTAGCGGCCAAACTAGCACAGATACGCAGTATTTT. Protein sequence: CASSRTGTSGQTSTDTQYF. The chain employs TRBV5-1 and TRBJ2-3; 11 positions match TRBD2. The CDR3 consists of 19 residues. Germline V gene sequence: CDR1 SGHRS, CDR2 YFSETQ. J gave up 0 bases and V 7 bases, and 16 bases lay outside the gene matches.

The J gene is TRBJ2-3, the V gene TRBV29-1, with TRBD2 matching over 11 bases. V dropped 4 bases and J dropped 3; count of bases not matched to a gene: 3. The length of the CDR3 is 14 residues. Germline CDR1 is SQVTM and CDR2 is ANQGSEA. CDR3: CSVVAGGVTDTQYF. DNA for the CDR3: TGCAGCGTTGTAGCGGGAGGGGTGACAGATACGCAGTATTTT.

This clone showed up just a few times. This sequence joins TRBV14 and TRBJ2-1; D perhaps matches TRBD2 (5 bases). The germline V gene encodes CDR1 SGHDN and CDR2 FVKESK. The CDR3 is 16 amino acids. Trimming pared 2 bases from V and 5 bases from J, leaving 16 bases between. CDR3 sequence reads: CASSQNRGLRNNEQFF. The CDR3 DNA reads TGTGCCAGCAGCCAAAATCGAGGACTTCGGAACAATGAGCAGTTCTTC.

This sequence joins TRBV29-1 and TRBJ1-2; 7 nucleotides line up with TRBD1. This CDR3 is 13 amino acids long. The junction had 5 bases not matched to a gene; V was cut back by 3 bases and J by 4 bases. From germline, CDR1 is SQVTM and CDR2 ANQGSEA. The CDR3 loop reads CSVEGQKTYGYTF. The CDR3 nucleotides read TGCAGCGTTGAGGGACAGAAGACCTATGGCTACACCTTC.

The gene calls are TRBV29-1 and TRBJ2-2; 9 bases are a match to TRBD1. CDR3 size: 14 residues. The V gene's germline CDR1 is SQVTM and CDR2 ANQGSEA. V was clipped by 7 bases and J by 3 bases; unmatched bases: 6. CDR3 DNA: TGCAGCGCAACGAGGGACAGGGACACCGGGGAGCTGTTTTTT. It is translated as CSATRDRDTGELFF.

The chain links TRBV11-2 to TRBJ2-7, with D uncertain. The CDR3 sequence is 14 residues long. Germline V lookup: CDR1 SGHAT, CDR2 FQNNGV. V was pared by 8 bases and J by 3 bases, with 17 bases between. CDR3 bases: TGTGCCAGCTCTCTTAGCCGCATAAACTACGAGCAGTACTTC. Translation gives CASSLSRINYEQYF.

The chain uses TRBV4-3 and TRBJ2-7; 9 bases agree with TRBD1. This CDR3 is 16 amino acids long. Germline-derived CDR1 and CDR2 are LGHNA and YSLEER. The V gene end was trimmed by 0 bases and the J gene end by 1 base; junction bases not matched to a gene: 4. The CDR3 spells CASSQDRTGVSYEQYF. CDR3 bases: TGCGCCAGCAGCCAAGATAGGACAGGGGTATCCTACGAGCAGTACTTC.

This sequence joins TRBV5-8 and TRBJ1-3; D is ambiguous. Trimming shortened V by 0 bases and J by 0 bases, and 7 bases separated the two germline ends. Germline CDR1 reads SGHTS; CDR2 reads YDEGEE. The CDR3 length is 15 residues. DNA for the CDR3: TGTGCCAGCAGCTTGGTTACACGCTCTGGAAACACCATATATTTT. Encoded protein: CASSLVTRSGNTIYF.

The chain recombines TRBV7-9 with TRBJ1-1; possibly TRBD1 for D (6 bases). The V end lost 4 bases, the J end lost 0 bases, and 18 bases lay between the germline ends. The CDR3 length is 17 residues. Germline loops: CDR1 SEHNR, CDR2 FQNEAQ (reference sequence). CDR3 residues: CASSSTQGLGMNTEAFF. As DNA, the CDR3 is TGTGCCAGCAGCTCGACACAGGGCCTAGGGATGAACACTGAAGCTTTCTTT.

This clone is a singleton in its sample. The chain has TRBV6-5 and TRBJ2-7; D unresolved. This CDR3 contains 11 residues. V was shortened by 4 bases and J by 4 bases, with 5 bases between the two germline ends. Germline CDR1 MNHEY, CDR2 SVGAGI. CDR3 residues: CASSFLYEQYF. In DNA, the CDR3 is TGTGCCAGCAGTTTTCTTTACGAGCAGTACTTC.